This TCR beta chain derives from a study of T cells in Graves' hyperthyroidism and ophthalmopathy. The TCR beta CDR3 regions underwent amplification using RNA transcripts as the source. The primer set for the first-round RT-PCR of the TCR CDR3 was HTBI. One entry per CDR3 protein results from TCRdb running MiXCR on the multiplex PCR reads. The repertoire holds roughly 400,000 distinct CDR3 sequences, with roughly 14% as singletons. Clinicians diagnosed patients from clinical symptoms, serum thyroxine and TRAb, thyroid ultrasound and orbital computed tomography. V trimming: 2 bases; J trimming: 11 bases; junction bases outside the gene matches: 8. The CDR3 is 13 amino acids. The germline V gene has CDR1 LGHDT and CDR2 YNNKEL (reference sequence). This clonotype was counted many times.

The TCR originated in a woman aged 18-29 years with Graves' hyperthyroidism that later progressed to Graves' ophthalmopathy. Specimen: blood. This chain connects TRBV3-1 to TRBJ1-1, with TRBD1 matching 7 bases. The CDR3 spells CASSQTSTGRAFF. In nucleotides, the CDR3 is TGTGCCAGCAGCCAAACCTCGACAGGGCGGGCTTTCTTT.